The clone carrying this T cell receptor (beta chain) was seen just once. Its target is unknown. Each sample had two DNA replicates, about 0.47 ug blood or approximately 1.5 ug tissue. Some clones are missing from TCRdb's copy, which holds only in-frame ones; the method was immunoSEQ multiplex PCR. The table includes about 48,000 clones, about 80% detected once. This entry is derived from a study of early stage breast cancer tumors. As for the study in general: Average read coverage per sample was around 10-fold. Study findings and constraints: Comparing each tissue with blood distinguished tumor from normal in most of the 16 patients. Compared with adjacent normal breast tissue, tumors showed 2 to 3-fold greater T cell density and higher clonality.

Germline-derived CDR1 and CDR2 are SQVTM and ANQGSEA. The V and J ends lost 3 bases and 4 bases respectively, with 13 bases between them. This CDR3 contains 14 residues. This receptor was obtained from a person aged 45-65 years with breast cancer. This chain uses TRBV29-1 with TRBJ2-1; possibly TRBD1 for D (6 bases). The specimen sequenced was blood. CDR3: CSVDHRDGYNEQFF. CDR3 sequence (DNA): TGCAGCGTTGACCACAGGGATGGATACAATGAGCAGTTCTTC.